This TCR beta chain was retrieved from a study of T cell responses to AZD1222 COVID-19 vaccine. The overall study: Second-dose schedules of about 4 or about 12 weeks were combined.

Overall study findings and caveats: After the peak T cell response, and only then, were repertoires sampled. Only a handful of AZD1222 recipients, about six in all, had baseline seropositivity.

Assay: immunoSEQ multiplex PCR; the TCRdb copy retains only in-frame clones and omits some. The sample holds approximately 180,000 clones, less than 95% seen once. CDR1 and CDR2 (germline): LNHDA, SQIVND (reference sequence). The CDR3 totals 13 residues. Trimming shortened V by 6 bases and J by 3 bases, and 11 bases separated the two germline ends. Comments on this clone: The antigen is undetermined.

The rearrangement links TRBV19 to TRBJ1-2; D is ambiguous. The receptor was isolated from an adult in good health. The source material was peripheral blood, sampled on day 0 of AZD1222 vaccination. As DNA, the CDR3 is TGTGCCAGTAGGGCTGACCGAGACTATGGCTACACCTTC. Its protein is CASRADRDYGYTF.